A selection of T cell receptor beta chains follows, all from one sample in a study of T cell repertoires in cytomegalovirus infection. TCRdb used MiXCR to reprocess the reads, holding one entry per CDR3 protein. The repertoire includes around 450,000 distinct CDR3 sequences, around 10% of them detected once, and about a tenth sits in the top ten. Sequencing input: PBMCs. Receptor source: a human donor in good health (CMV status not recorded). Some clones in this sample may be carry-over from other donors' samples. Each CDR3 is given with its conserved first and last residue. A D gene is named only where the DNA matches it firmly. The size entry is marked missing in some rows and otherwise reads once, few, many or a size class.

CDR3,DNA,J,D,V,size
CASSFSGLGANVLTF,TGTGCCAGCAGTTTTAGTGGGCTGGGGGCCAACGTCCTGACTTTC,TRBJ2-6,-,TRBV7-9,many
CASSQEAGTGSGNTIYF,TGTGCCAGCAGCCAAGAAGCCGGGACAGGGTCTGGAAACACCATATATTTT,TRBJ1-3,TRBD1,TRBV4-2,many
CASSPRRTVLTGELFF,TGTGCCAGCAGCCCCCGTCGGACAGTACTCACCGGGGAGCTGTTTTTT,TRBJ2-2,-,TRBV7-8,many
CASTGKREWRDTQYF,TGTGCCAGCACGGGTAAGCGGGAGTGGAGAGATACGCAGTATTTT,TRBJ2-3,TRBD2,TRBV28,-
CASSGWDGPGYGYTF,TGTGCCAGCAGCGGCTGGGATGGGCCAGGGTATGGCTACACCTTC,TRBJ1-2,-,TRBV7-2,many
CASSGGQWSSNYGYTF,TGTGCCAGCAGTGGGGGACAGTGGAGTTCTAACTATGGCTACACCTTC,TRBJ1-2,TRBD1,TRBV2,many
CASQRGVGTEAFF,TGTGCCAGCCAACGGGGGGTGGGCACTGAAGCTTTCTTT,TRBJ1-1,-,TRBV6-1,-
CASSFAQTGGLRTEAFF,TGTGCCAGCAGCTTTGCCCAAACAGGGGGCTTGAGAACTGAAGCTTTCTTT,TRBJ1-1,TRBD1,TRBV7-2,many
CASSQGGANYNEQFF,TGCGCCAGCAGCCAAGGGGGGGCCAACTACAATGAGCAGTTCTTC,TRBJ2-1,-,TRBV4-1,few
CARGIAGETGELFF,TGTGCCCGGGGAATAGCGGGAGAGACCGGGGAGCTGTTTTTT,TRBJ2-2,TRBD2,TRBV2,-
CASSRTGTAGQPQHF,TGTGCCAGCAGCCGAACCGGGACAGCCGGTCAGCCCCAGCATTTT,TRBJ1-5,TRBD1,TRBV7-9,many
CASSVTGVLAEAFF,TGTGCCAGCAGTGTTACAGGGGTTCTCGCTGAAGCTTTCTTT,TRBJ1-1,TRBD1,TRBV27,many
CASSLGKPIHVGELFF,TGCGCCAGCAGCTTGGGGAAGCCAATCCATGTCGGGGAGCTGTTTTTT,TRBJ2-2,-,TRBV5-1,few
CSVETRLRTGELFF,TGCAGCGTTGAAACCAGACTTCGTACCGGGGAGCTGTTTTTT,TRBJ2-2,-,TRBV29-1,few
CASSLGASRVTDTQYF,TGTGCCAGCAGTTTGGGAGCCAGCCGGGTGACAGATACGCAGTATTTT,TRBJ2-3,-,TRBV12-3/TRBV12-4,many
CSARVTGQGVYSNQPQHF,TGCAGTGCTAGAGTCACGGGACAGGGGGTATATAGCAATCAGCCCCAGCATTTT,TRBJ1-5,TRBD1,TRBV20-1,many
CASSPHRTGLMEKLFF,TGTGCCAGCAGTCCCCATAGGACAGGCCTGATGGAAAAACTGTTTTTT,TRBJ1-4,TRBD1,TRBV28,-